The clone carrying this T cell receptor (beta chain) occurred once. With 4 bases clipped from V and 5 bases from J, the junction kept 9 bases outside the gene matches. The germline V gene has CDR1 LNHNV and CDR2 YYDKDF (reference sequence). The CDR3 length is 15 residues. The protocol was immunoSEQ multiplex PCR, while the TCRdb copy is restricted to in-frame clones and leaves out a portion. This table holds tens of thousands of clones, approximately 82% found once. The sample originates from a study of PD-L1 blockade in urothelial cancer. The chain carries TRBV15 and TRBJ2-7, with TRBD1 matching over 9 bases. The sequence was collected from a man aged 65 to 79 with urothelial cancer. This specimen consisted of PBMCs, obtained around atezolizumab (anti-PD-L1) treatment. CDR3 DNA: TGTGCCACCAGCACCTGGGGACAGGGTGAACACGAGCAGTACTTC. Residues: CATSTWGQGEHEQYF.